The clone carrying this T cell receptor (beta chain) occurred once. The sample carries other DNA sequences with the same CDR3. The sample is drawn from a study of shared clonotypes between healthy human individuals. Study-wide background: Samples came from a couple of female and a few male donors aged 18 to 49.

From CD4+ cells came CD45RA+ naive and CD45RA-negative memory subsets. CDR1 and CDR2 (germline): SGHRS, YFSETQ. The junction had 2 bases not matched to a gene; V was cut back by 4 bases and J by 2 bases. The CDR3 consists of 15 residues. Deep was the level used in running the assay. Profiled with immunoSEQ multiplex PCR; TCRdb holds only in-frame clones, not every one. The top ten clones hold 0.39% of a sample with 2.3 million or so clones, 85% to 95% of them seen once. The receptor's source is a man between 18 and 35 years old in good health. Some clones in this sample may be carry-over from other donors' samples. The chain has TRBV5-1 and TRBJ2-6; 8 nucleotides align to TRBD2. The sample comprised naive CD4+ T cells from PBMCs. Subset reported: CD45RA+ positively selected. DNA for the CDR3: TGCGCCAGCAGCCTCGGGGGGGCTGGGGCCAACGTCCTGACTTTC. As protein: CASSLGGAGANVLTF.